This TCR beta chain was captured in a study of OX40 agonist ivuxolimab in advanced cancers. Looking at the study overall: The patients got ivuxolimab, which is an agonistic anti-OX40 (CD134) antibody.

Study-wide results and limits: Among the least clonally expanded were partial responders at 0.1-3.0 mg/kg. Within 6 weeks, CD4+ and CD8+ blood T cells expanded clonally at 0.1 to 3.0 mg/kg.

With respect to this clone: No antigen is known for it.

Only in-frame clones appear in the TCRdb table, and some are missing; sequencing was by immunoSEQ multiplex PCR. The table has 90,000 to 100,000 clones, around 96% seen once. The CDR3 extends over 15 amino acids. CDR1 is MNHEY and CDR2 is SVGAGI in the germline V gene. With V trimmed by 6 bases and J by 3 bases, 7 bases remained unmatched. The rearrangement joins TRBV6-5 to TRBJ2-7; TRBD2 aligns across 11 bases. The TCR originated in an adult with an advanced solid tumor such as melanoma, head and neck, liver or kidney cancer. The sequences come from CD4+ or CD8+ T cells sorted from blood, collected in a trial of the OX40 agonist ivuxolimab. The CDR3 is CASSETSGTLYEQYF. The CDR3 DNA is TGTGCCAGCAGCGAGACTAGCGGGACCCTCTACGAGCAGTACTTC.